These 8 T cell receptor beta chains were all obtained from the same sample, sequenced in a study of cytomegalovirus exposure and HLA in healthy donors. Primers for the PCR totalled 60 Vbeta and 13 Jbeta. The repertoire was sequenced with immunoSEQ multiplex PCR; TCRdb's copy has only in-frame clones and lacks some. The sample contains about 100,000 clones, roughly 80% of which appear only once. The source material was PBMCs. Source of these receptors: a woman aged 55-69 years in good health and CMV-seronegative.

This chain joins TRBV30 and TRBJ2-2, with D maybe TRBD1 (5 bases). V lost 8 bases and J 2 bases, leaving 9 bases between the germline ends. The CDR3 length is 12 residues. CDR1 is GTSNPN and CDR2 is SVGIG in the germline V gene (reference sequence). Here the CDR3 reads CARRTNTGELFF. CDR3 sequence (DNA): TGTGCCCGAAGGACAAACACCGGGGAGCTGTTTTTT.

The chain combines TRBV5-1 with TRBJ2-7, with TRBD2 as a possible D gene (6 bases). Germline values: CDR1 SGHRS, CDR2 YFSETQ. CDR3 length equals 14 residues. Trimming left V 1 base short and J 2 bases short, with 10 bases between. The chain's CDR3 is CASSLTGTAYEQYF. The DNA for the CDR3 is TGCGCCAGCAGCTTGACCGGGACTGCCTACGAGCAGTACTTC.

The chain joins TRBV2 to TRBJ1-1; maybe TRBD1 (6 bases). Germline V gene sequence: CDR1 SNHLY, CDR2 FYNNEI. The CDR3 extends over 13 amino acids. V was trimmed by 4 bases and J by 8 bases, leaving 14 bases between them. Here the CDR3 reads CASSVELRGEAFF. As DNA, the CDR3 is TGTGCCAGCAGTGTAGAGTTAAGGGGGGAAGCTTTCTTT.

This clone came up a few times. CDR3 sequence: CASSPRASGSQNEQFF. CDR3 nucleotide sequence: TGTGCCAGCTCACCACGGGCTAGCGGGAGTCAGAATGAGCAGTTCTTC. This chain joins TRBV18 and TRBJ2-1; 10 bases align to TRBD2. V gave up 1 base and J gave up 7 bases; unmatched junction bases: 7. CDR3 length: 16 residues. The V gene's germline CDR1 is KGHSH and CDR2 LQKENI.

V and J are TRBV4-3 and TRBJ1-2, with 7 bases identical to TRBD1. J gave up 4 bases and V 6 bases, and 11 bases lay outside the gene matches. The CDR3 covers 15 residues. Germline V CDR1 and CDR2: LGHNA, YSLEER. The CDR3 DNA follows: TGCGCCAGCAGTCCCAAAAGGGGGCCGCCCTATGGCTACACCTTC. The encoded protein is CASSPKRGPPYGYTF.

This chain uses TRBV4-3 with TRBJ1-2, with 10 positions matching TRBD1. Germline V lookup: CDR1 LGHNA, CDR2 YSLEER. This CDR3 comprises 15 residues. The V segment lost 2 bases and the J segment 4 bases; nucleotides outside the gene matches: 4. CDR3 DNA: TGCGCCAGCAGCCAAAGGGACAGGGGAGCCTATGGCTACACCTTC. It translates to CASSQRDRGAYGYTF.

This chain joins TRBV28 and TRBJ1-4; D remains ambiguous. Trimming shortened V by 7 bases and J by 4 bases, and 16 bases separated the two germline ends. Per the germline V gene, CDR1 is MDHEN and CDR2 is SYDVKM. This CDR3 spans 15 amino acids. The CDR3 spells CASTPLGRGNEKLFF. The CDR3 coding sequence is TGTGCCAGCACTCCGCTGGGTAGAGGTAATGAAAAACTGTTTTTT.

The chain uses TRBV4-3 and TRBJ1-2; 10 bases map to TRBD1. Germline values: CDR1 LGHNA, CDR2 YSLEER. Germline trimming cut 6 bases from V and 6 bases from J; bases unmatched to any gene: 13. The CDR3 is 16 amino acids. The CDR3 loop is CASSLETGTGADGYTF. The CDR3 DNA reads TGCGCCAGCAGTCTAGAGACCGGGACAGGGGCAGATGGCTACACCTTC.